These T cell receptor beta chains were read from a single sample in a study of blood T cell repertoires in COVID-19. Method: immunoSEQ multiplex PCR; TCRdb's copy keeps in-frame clones and lacks some. The top ten clones hold approximately 1.5% of a sample with 400,000 to 500,000 clones, nearly 90% of them seen once. Sequencing was carried out using PBMCs or T cells enriched from blood (not recorded which). These receptors originate from a woman between 18 and 29 years old who had been exposed to COVID-19. Both conserved end residues are part of each CDR3. D genes are given only for firm matches. Clone size, where shown, is once, few, many, or a class for clones that have expanded.

TRBV7-3,15,-,TRBJ2-1,-,TGTGCCAGCAGCCCGGCGGGGCCCTCCTACAATGAGCAGTTCTTC,CASSPAGPSYNEQFF
TRBV20-1,11,-,TRBJ2-5,-,TGCAGTGCGAGCTACCAAGAGACCCAGTACTTC,CSASYQETQYF
TRBV24-1,16,-,TRBJ1-6,-,TGTGCCACCAGTGCCGGTCCACCCGCGTATAATTCACCCCTCCACTTT,CATSAGPPAYNSPLHF
TRBV4-1,13,-,TRBJ2-7,-,TGCGCCAGCGGCAATGGACTCTCAACGGAGCAGTACTTC,CASGNGLSTEQYF
TRBV18,15,few,TRBJ1-5,TRBD1,TGTGCCAGCTCACCACGGACAGGGGGCAATCAGCCCCAGCATTTT,CASSPRTGGNQPQHF
TRBV2,15,few,TRBJ2-7,TRBD1,TGTGCCAGCAGAGCCTGGTTCAGGGGGCCGAACGAGCAGTACTTC,CASRAWFRGPNEQYF
TRBV6-5,13,-,TRBJ2-7,-,TGTGCCAGCAGTTACTCACGGGTCTACGAGCAGTACTTC,CASSYSRVYEQYF
TRBV27,16,-,TRBJ2-5,TRBD1,TGTGCCAGCAGTTCGGGACAGGGGGCGTCCTGGGAGACCCAGTACTTC,CASSSGQGASWETQYF
TRBV5-1,13,once,TRBJ2-7,TRBD2,TGCGCCAGCAGCCAAGCGGGGGGGTACGAGCAGTACTTC,CASSQAGGYEQYF
TRBV24-1,15,-,TRBJ2-5,TRBD2,TGTGCCACCAGTGGAGCGGGAGGCCACCAAGAGACCCAGTACTTC,CATSGAGGHQETQYF
TRBV27,14,-,TRBJ2-7,TRBD1,TGTGCCAGCAGTTGGACAGGGGGCTCTTACGAGCAGTACTTC,CASSWTGGSYEQYF
TRBV5-5,15,few,TRBJ2-2,-,TGTGCCAGCAGCTTTGTCAGGGCGAACACCGGGGAGCTGTTTTTT,CASSFVRANTGELFF
TRBV3-1/TRBV3-2,16,-,TRBJ2-5,TRBD2,TGTGCCAGCAGCCAAGGTCCGTCCGGGGGGGCCCAGACCCAGTACTTC,CASSQGPSGGAQTQYF
TRBV2,13,-,TRBJ2-1,-,TGTGCCAGCAGTGATAATCTAGGTTACGAGCAGTTCTTC,CASSDNLGYEQFF
TRBV10-1,15,-,TRBJ1-2,TRBD1,TGCGCCAGCAGCCCCCTGGGACAGGGATCGGTTGGCTACACCTTC,CASSPLGQGSVGYTF
TRBV10-3,13,-,TRBJ1-1,-,TGTGCCATCAGTTGGCAGGGAGGTACTGAAGCTTTCTTT,CAISWQGGTEAFF
TRBV2,13,-,TRBJ1-1,TRBD1,TGTGCCAGCAGTGAATGGGGACAGAGAGAAGCTTTCTTT,CASSEWGQREAFF
TRBV6-2/TRBV6-3,17,-,TRBJ2-3,TRBD2,TGTGCCAGCAGTTACAACTGGGCGGGGGACTTCACAGATACGCAGTATTTT,CASSYNWAGDFTDTQYF
TRBV27,12,few,TRBJ2-7,-,TGTGCCAGCAGCCGCAGCTCCTACGAGCAGTACTTC,CASSRSSYEQYF
TRBV27,17,-,TRBJ1-2,-,TGTGCCAGCAGTTTACGGGTTCTAAGAGATCGCAACTATGGCTACACCTTC,CASSLRVLRDRNYGYTF
TRBV4-3,14,-,TRBJ2-5,TRBD1,TGCGCCAGCAGCCAAGGACAGGGTGGGGAGACCCAGTACTTC,CASSQGQGGETQYF
TRBV6-1,17,-,TRBJ2-7,TRBD2,TGTGCCAGCAGTGACTGGACTAGCGGGAGGGAGTCCTACGAGCAGTACTTC,CASSDWTSGRESYEQYF
TRBV7-9,15,-,TRBJ1-2,TRBD1,TGTGCCAGCAGTTCAATTTCCGGACAGGTAGAGCGCTACACCTTC,CASSSISGQVERYTF
TRBV6-4,14,-,TRBJ2-2,TRBD2,TGTGCCAGCAGTGAACTAGCGGGTACCGGGGAGCTGTTTTTT,CASSELAGTGELFF
TRBV3-1/TRBV3-2,19,-,TRBJ2-2,TRBD2,TGTGCCAGCAGCCAATGGGGGACTAGCGGACGCGCGAACACCGGGGAGCTGTTTTTT,CASSQWGTSGRANTGELFF
TRBV14,15,-,TRBJ1-5,TRBD1,TGTGCCAGCAGCCAAGATCCGGGGACAGGTCAGCCCCAGCATTTT,CASSQDPGTGQPQHF
TRBV5-8,15,-,TRBJ1-3,-,TGTGCCAGCTCCGGGGGTCGGCAGCTTGGAAACACCATATATTTT,CASSGGRQLGNTIYF
TRBV28,13,-,TRBJ1-1,-,TGTGCCAGCAGTTTAGCGGGAATTGGTGAAGCTTTCTTT,CASSLAGIGEAFF
TRBV5-1,16,-,TRBJ2-7,TRBD2,TGCGCCAGCAGCTTTAGACGGAGCGGGAGCTCCTACGAGCAGTACTTC,CASSFRRSGSSYEQYF
TRBV4-1,18,-,TRBJ1-4,-,TGCGCCAGCAGCCATTCCGAAGCAGGGATCGCAACTAATGAAAAACTGTTTTTT,CASSHSEAGIATNEKLFF
TRBV10-3,14,-,TRBJ2-5,TRBD2,TGTGCCGCAGGGACTAGCGGGGGGGCCGGGACCCAGTACTTC,CAAGTSGGAGTQYF